These 24 T cell receptor beta chains came from one sample sequenced in a study of long-term antiretroviral therapy in people with HIV. At survey level, the immunoSEQ assay was run in its v3.0 version. Sequencing used immunoSEQ multiplex PCR; TCRdb keeps in-frame clones, though not all of them. Here the sample spans some 20,000 clones, around 80% being singletons. The sequencing used unsorted PBMCs, collected 2.9 years after starting antiretroviral therapy. The receptors originated from a woman under 40 with HIV.

V and J are TRBV9 and TRBJ1-1, with D perhaps matching TRBD1 (6 bases). V was shortened by 3 bases and J by 10 bases, with 22 bases between the two germline ends. The CDR3 is made up of 15 amino acids. The germline CDR1 and CDR2 sequences are SGDLS and YYNGEE. As DNA, the CDR3 is TGTGCCAGCAGCGGAAGGACAGATGTGCTTCATGGAGCTTTCTTT. It specifies CASSGRTDVLHGAFF. The complete variable domain, with remaining parts taken from reference TRBV9 and TRBJ1-1, reads DSGVTQTPKHLITATGQRVTLRCSPRSGDLSVYWYQQSLDQGLQFLIQYYNGEERAKGNILERFSAQQFPDLHSELNLSSLELGDSALYFCASSGRTDVLHGAFFGQGTRLTVV.

This clone was counted a few times. The CDR3, as DNA: TGTGCCAGCAGCGTAAGGGATCTCACCTACGAGCAGTACGTC. As protein: CASSVRDLTYEQYV. The V gene is TRBV9, the J gene TRBJ2-7, with D uncertain. Germline-derived CDR1 and CDR2 are SGDLS and YYNGEE. Trimming took 1 base from V and 2 from J, leaving 10 bases between them. The CDR3 spans 14 residues.

This clone was seen only a few times. CDR3 sequence reads: CASSVRPGGELFF. CDR3 coding DNA: TGTGCCAGCAGCGTTAGACCAGGTGGGGAGCTGTTTTTT. The V and J genes are TRBV9 and TRBJ2-2, with D uncertain. CDR1 is SGDLS and CDR2 is YYNGEE in the germline V gene. V lost 2 bases, J lost 8 bases, and 10 bases lay in between. The CDR3 is 13 residues long.

This rearrangement joins TRBV5-6 to TRBJ2-3, with TRBD1 matching over 8 bases. Losses at the gene ends were 3 bases for V and 7 bases for J; bases not matched to a gene: 7. The V gene's germline CDR1 is SGHDT and CDR2 YYEEEE. The CDR3 extends over 14 amino acids. CDR3 amino acids: CASSSTGGGNTQYF. As DNA, the CDR3 is TGTGCCAGCAGCTCCACAGGGGGTGGAAATACGCAGTATTTT.

The V call is TRBV7-3, the J call TRBJ2-5, with D perhaps matching TRBD2 (6 bases). The germline gives CDR1 SGHTA, CDR2 FQGTGA. The V end lost 5 bases, the J end lost 5 bases, and 27 bases lay between the germline ends. This CDR3 comprises 18 residues. The CDR3 coding sequence is TGTGCCAGCAGCCCAAATAGAGGAGGGCGCAGGACGGGGGAGACCCAGTACTTC. It encodes CASSPNRGGRRTGETQYF.

This chain links TRBV6-6 with TRBJ2-3; D remains unclear. The V end was cut by 6 bases, the J end by 5 bases, with 6 bases between. Germline V CDR1 and CDR2: MNHNY, SVGAGI (reference sequence). The CDR3 extends over 11 amino acids. The CDR3 spells CASRARDTQYF. In DNA form, the CDR3 reads TGTGCCAGCAGGGCTAGAGATACGCAGTATTTT.

The chain carries TRBV28 and TRBJ1-5; no definite D call. Germline V gene lookup returns CDR1 MDHEN and CDR2 SYDVKM. Trimming pared 3 bases from V and 1 base from J, leaving 7 bases between. The length of the CDR3 is 14 residues. The CDR3 loop is CASSFTGSNQPQHF. As DNA, the CDR3 is TGTGCCAGCAGTTTTACCGGGAGCAATCAGCCCCAGCATTTT.

Only a few counts were recorded for this clone. The rearrangement joins TRBV6-4 to TRBJ1-2; D is unclear. Per germline, CDR1 MRHNA and CDR2 SNTAGT. Trimming removed 3 bases from V and 0 bases from J, with 5 bases in between. The CDR3 spans 13 residues. The CDR3 spells CASSETPNYGYTF. Here the CDR3 DNA reads TGTGCCAGCAGTGAAACACCTAACTATGGCTACACCTTC.

The gene calls are TRBV7-2 and TRBJ2-5; no firm D call. V was cut by 3 bases and J by 5 bases, with 10 bases left in between. Looked up from germline, CDR1 is SGHTA and CDR2 is FQGNSA. The CDR3 runs 13 residues. The CDR3 region has the DNA TGTGCCAGCAGCTTTCGGGTAGGGGAGACCCAGTACTTC. Its translation is CASSFRVGETQYF. Full variable domain (missing parts from reference TRBV7-2 and TRBJ2-5): GAGVSQSPSNKVTEKGKDVELRCDPISGHTALYWYRQSLGQGLEFLIYFQGNSAPDKSGLPSDRFSAERTGGSVSTLTIQRTQQEDSAVYLCASSFRVGETQYFGPGTRLLVL.

CDR3 nucleotide sequence: TGTGCCAGCAGCCCAAGGCGCGGGGGTGGAGAGACCCAGTACTTC. This encodes CASSPRRGGGETQYF. V and J are TRBV7-7 and TRBJ2-5, with 7 bases that match TRBD2. Losses at the gene ends were 5 bases for V and 4 bases for J; bases not matched to a gene: 10. The CDR3 is 15 residues long. Germline-derived CDR1 and CDR2 are SSHAT and FNYEAQ (reference sequence). The complete variable domain, with remaining parts taken from reference TRBV7-7 and TRBJ2-5, reads GAGVSQSPRYKVTKRGQDVTLRCDPISSHATLYWYQQALGQGPEFLTYFNYEAQPDKSGLPSDRFSAERPEGSISTLTIQRTEQRDSAMYRCASSPRRGGGETQYFGPGTRLLVL.

The genes are TRBV6-6 and TRBJ2-7; weak D call: TRBD2 (5 bases). Germline assignment: CDR1 MNHNY and CDR2 SVGAGI (reference sequence). V was clipped by 5 bases and J by 3 bases, with 11 bases between them. The CDR3 length is 13 residues. CDR3 protein: CASSVGGYYEQYF. As DNA, the CDR3 is TGTGCCAGCAGTGTAGGAGGTTACTACGAGCAGTACTTC.

V usage is TRBV15 and J usage is TRBJ1-2; D is perhaps TRBD1 (6 bases). Germline CDR1 reads LNHNV; CDR2 reads YYDKDF (reference sequence). Between the trimmed V and J ends, which lost 5 bases and 4 bases, there was a span of 11 bases. CDR3 size: 13 residues. The DNA for the CDR3 is TGTGCCACCAGCCCAGGACAGCTCTATGGCTACACCTTC. Translating it yields CATSPGQLYGYTF.

This chain links TRBV5-1 with TRBJ1-2; tentatively, D is TRBD1 (5 bases). Looked up from germline, CDR1 is SGHRS and CDR2 is YFSETQ. Trimming took off 0 bases at V and 1 base at J, with 13 bases between the two ends. The CDR3 loop spans 16 amino acids. The DNA of the CDR3 is TGCGCCAGCAGCTTGGAAGCCCGAGACAGTAACTATGGCTACACCTTC. Amino acid sequence: CASSLEARDSNYGYTF.

The chain recombines TRBV6-5 with TRBJ1-5; 8 bases agree with TRBD1. Germline trimming cut 6 bases from V and 4 bases from J; bases unmatched to any gene: 8. This CDR3 is 15 amino acids long. Germline loops: CDR1 MNHEY, CDR2 SVGAGI. The CDR3 reads CASRATGVLNQPQHF. CDR3 nucleotide sequence: TGTGCCAGCAGAGCGACAGGGGTGTTGAATCAGCCCCAGCATTTT.

The chain has TRBV7-2 and TRBJ2-1; 7 nucleotides agree with TRBD2. Per the germline V gene, CDR1 is SGHTA and CDR2 is FQGNSA. The V and J ends lost 2 bases and 6 bases, in that order; junction bases with no gene match: 4. There are 14 residues in the CDR3. The CDR3 sequence is CASSLLAARNEQFF. The DNA of the CDR3 is TGTGCCAGCAGCTTACTAGCGGCTCGCAATGAGCAGTTCTTC. The full variable domain, completed using reference TRBV7-2 and TRBJ2-1, is GAGVSQSPSNKVTEKGKDVELRCDPISGHTALYWYRQSLGQGLEFLIYFQGNSAPDKSGLPSDRFSAERTGGSVSTLTIQRTQQEDSAVYLCASSLLAARNEQFFGPGTRLTVL.

This clone was counted a few times. V is TRBV14 and J is TRBJ2-2; possibly TRBD1 for D (6 bases). CDR3 length equals 16 residues. V was trimmed by 4 bases and J by 1 base, leaving 13 bases between them. Germline loops: CDR1 SGHDN, CDR2 FVKESK. The chain's CDR3 is CASSPGQTMNTGELFF. The CDR3 DNA follows: TGTGCCAGCAGCCCCGGACAGACAATGAACACCGGGGAGCTGTTTTTT. Supplemented by reference TRBV14 and TRBJ2-2, the full variable domain reads EAGVTQFPSHSVIEKGQTVTLRCDPISGHDNLYWYRRVMGKEIKFLLHFVKESKQDESGMPNNRFLAERTGGTYSTLKVQPAELEDSGVYFCASSPGQTMNTGELFFGEGSRLTVL.

The rearrangement joins TRBV2 to TRBJ2-1; weak D call: TRBD1 (5 bases). With 5 bases removed from V and 3 bases from J, the gap between germline ends came to 8 bases. Germline V CDR1 and CDR2: SNHLY, FYNNEI. The CDR3 length is 13 residues. The CDR3 spells CASSSGNYNEQFF. The CDR3 nucleotides read TGTGCCAGCAGTTCAGGGAACTACAATGAGCAGTTCTTC. Supplemented by reference TRBV2 and TRBJ2-1, the full variable domain reads EPEVTQTPSHQVTQMGQEVILRCVPISNHLYFYWYRQILGQKVEFLVSFYNNEISEKSEIFDDQFSVERPDGSNFTLKIRSTKLEDSAMYFCASSSGNYNEQFFGPGTRLTVL.

In this sample, this clone turned up once. CDR3 loop: CASSDFGGGELFF. CDR3 nucleotide sequence: TGTGCCAGCAGCGACTTTGGGGGCGGGGAGCTGTTTTTT. The genes are TRBV9 and TRBJ2-2; either TRBD1 or TRBD2 may fit D (5 bases each). The ends were cut back, 3 bases at V and 7 bases at J, with 10 bases in the middle. From germline, CDR1 is SGDLS and CDR2 YYNGEE. The CDR3 sequence is 13 residues long.

This rearrangement joins TRBV5-1 to TRBJ2-5; D is unclear. The germline gives CDR1 SGHRS, CDR2 YFSETQ. Trimming removed 4 bases from V and 1 base from J, with 5 bases in between. The CDR3 is 12 residues long. CDR3 protein: CASSTPQETQYF. Here the CDR3 DNA reads TGCGCCAGCAGCACACCCCAAGAGACCCAGTACTTC.

This chain links TRBV21-1 with TRBJ2-2. TRBV21-1 has pseudogene status. CDR3 length: 15 residues. The DNA for the CDR3 is TGTGCCAGCAGCAAACGGGGCCAAGACACCGGGGAGCTGTTTTTT. Translation: CASSKRGQDTGELFF.

V usage is TRBV7-9 and J usage is TRBJ2-3; D is perhaps TRBD1 (5 bases). The CDR3 contains 16 residues. V lost 5 bases to trimming and J lost 4 bases, with 19 bases between them. CDR1 is SEHNR and CDR2 is FQNEAQ in the germline V gene (reference sequence). The CDR3 reads CASSKPGGQGADTQYF. CDR3 DNA: TGTGCCAGCAGCAAACCCGGTGGACAAGGGGCAGATACGCAGTATTTT.

The chain employs TRBV7-6 and TRBJ1-6, with D maybe TRBD1 (6 bases). Germline V CDR1 and CDR2: SGHVS, FNYEAQ. Trimming shortened V by 5 bases and J by 7 bases, and 9 bases separated the two germline ends. The CDR3 totals 13 residues. The CDR3 coding sequence is TGTGCCAGCAGCCCAGGACAGAATTCACCCCTCCACTTT. The encoded protein is CASSPGQNSPLHF.

The chain links TRBV2 to TRBJ1-5; D unclear. Germline assignment: CDR1 SNHLY and CDR2 FYNNEI. Trimming shortened V by 4 bases and J by 7 bases, and 8 bases separated the two germline ends. The CDR3 totals 12 residues. The CDR3 region is CASSASQQPQHF. CDR3 DNA sequence: TGTGCCAGCAGTGCTAGTCAACAGCCCCAGCATTTT. Looking up the rest from reference TRBV2 and TRBJ1-5 gives the full variable domain: EPEVTQTPSHQVTQMGQEVILRCVPISNHLYFYWYRQILGQKVEFLVSFYNNEISEKSEIFDDQFSVERPDGSNFTLKIRSTKLEDSAMYFCASSASQQPQHFGDGTRLSIL.

The genes are TRBV6-4 and TRBJ2-1, with TRBD2 matching 8 bases. This CDR3 contains 17 residues. J gave up 0 bases and V 0 bases, and 4 bases lay outside the gene matches. The germline gives CDR1 MRHNA, CDR2 SNTAGT. CDR3: CASSDSGRGVSYNEQFF. As DNA, the CDR3 is TGTGCCAGCAGTGACTCTGGGCGGGGGGTCTCCTACAATGAGCAGTTCTTC.